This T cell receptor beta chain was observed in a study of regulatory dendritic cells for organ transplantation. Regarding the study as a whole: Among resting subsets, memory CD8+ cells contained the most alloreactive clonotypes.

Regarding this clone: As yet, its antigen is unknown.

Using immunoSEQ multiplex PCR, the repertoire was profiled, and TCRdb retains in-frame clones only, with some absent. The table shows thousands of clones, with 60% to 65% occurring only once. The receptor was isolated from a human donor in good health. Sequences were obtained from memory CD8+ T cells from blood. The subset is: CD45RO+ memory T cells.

The CDR3 loop reads CASSLDPGLAGALGDTQYF. As DNA, the CDR3 is TGTGCCAGCAGCTTAGACCCGGGACTAGCGGGGGCCCTCGGAGATACGCAGTATTTT. The rearrangement uses TRBV7-9 and TRBJ2-3, with 14 bases aligning to TRBD2. Germline V gene sequence: CDR1 SEHNR, CDR2 FQNEAQ (reference sequence). The CDR3 has 19 amino acids. Trimming cost V 1 base and J 5 bases; bases outside gene matches: 11.